The next 11 T cell receptor beta chains were all read from a single sample in a study of CD8 T cells in Susac syndrome. When the RNA was reverse transcribed, random hexamers were used with an input of roughly 0.5 to 1 ug. MiXCR, applied by TCRdb to the immunoSEQ multiplex PCR reads, yields one record per CDR3 protein. The sample records roughly 88,000 distinct CDR3 sequences, approximately 96% being singletons. Sequencing was carried out using CD8+ T cells from PBMCs. Receptors were obtained from a human donor with Susac syndrome.

This clonotype was counted a few times. The V and J genes are TRBV12-3 or TRBV12-4 and TRBJ1-1; unclear D gene. Deletions cut 3 bases from V and 5 bases from J, with 10 bases between. This CDR3 region has 13 residues. DNA for the CDR3: TGTGCCAGCAGTTTCGGGGTGGCGACTGAAGCTTTCTTT. Its translation: CASSFGVATEAFF.

The chain couples TRBV5-8 to TRBJ1-2; no reliable D call. CDR3 length equals 16 residues. The V end was cut by 4 bases, the J end by 5 bases, with 21 bases between. Per germline, CDR1 SGHTS and CDR2 YDEGEE. The CDR3 DNA sequence: TGTGCCAGCAGCCTAACTCTTAAAACAGTTCTATATGGCTACACCTTC. This encodes CASSLTLKTVLYGYTF.

The rearrangement uses TRBV9 and TRBJ2-7; a possible D gene is TRBD2 (6 bases). Looked up from germline, CDR1 is SGDLS and CDR2 is YYNGEE. V lost 4 bases and J lost 1, with 15 bases in between. The CDR3 consists of 15 residues. This CDR3 is CASSPRGVTSYEQYF. DNA of the CDR3: TGTGCCAGCAGCCCGCGGGGAGTTACGTCCTACGAGCAGTACTTC.

The gene calls are TRBV3-1 and TRBJ2-7; D is perhaps TRBD2 (6 bases). Deletions cut 4 bases from V and 0 bases from J, with 13 bases between. The CDR3 has 15 residues. Germline CDR1 is LGHDT and CDR2 is YNNKEL (reference sequence). The CDR3 DNA sequence: TGTGCCAGCAGCCCTTTTAGCGGATACTCCTACGAGCAGTACTTC. Translation gives CASSPFSGYSYEQYF.

This clonotype showed up just once. This chain connects TRBV7-6 to TRBJ2-1; tentatively, D is TRBD1 or TRBD2 (5 bases each). CDR3 length: 16 amino acids. Germline CDR1 SGHVS, CDR2 FNYEAQ. V gave up 1 base and J gave up 5 bases, with 15 bases separating them. CDR3 loop: CASSLDGSPGHNEQFF. The CDR3 region has the DNA TGTGCCAGCAGCTTAGACGGCTCCCCGGGGCACAATGAGCAGTTCTTC. The entire variable domain, with the rest obtained from reference TRBV7-6 and TRBJ2-1, is as follows: GAGVSQSPRYKVTKRGQDVALRCDPISGHVSLYWYRQALGQGPEFLTYFNYEAQQDKSGLPNDRFSAERPEGSISTLTIQRTEQRDSAMYRCASSLDGSPGHNEQFFGPGTRLTVL.

This clonotype appeared once. This chain links TRBV9 with TRBJ1-1; TRBD1 might be the D (6 bases). Germline lookup yields CDR1 SGDLS and CDR2 YYNGEE. V lost 3 bases and J lost 2, with 11 bases in between. This CDR3 is 14 amino acids long. CDR3 protein: CASSEYGTNTEAFF. In DNA form, the CDR3 reads TGTGCCAGCAGCGAGTACGGGACAAACACTGAAGCTTTCTTT.

The chain has TRBV6-5 and TRBJ1-1, with a weak D call TRBD1 (6 bases). V was trimmed by 1 base and J by 6 bases, leaving 12 bases between them. Germline V gene sequence: CDR1 MNHEY, CDR2 SVGAGI. This CDR3 is built from 14 residues. For the CDR3, the DNA is TGTGCCAGCAGTTACTATACAGGGTCCCCTGAAGCTTTCTTT. Its protein product is CASSYYTGSPEAFF.

The V call is TRBV27, the J call TRBJ2-6; the D gene is possibly TRBD2 (6 bases). The CDR3 has 14 amino acids. Germline CDR1 reads MNHEY; CDR2 reads SMNVEV (reference sequence). Trimming removed 6 bases from V and 3 bases from J, with 9 bases in between. The CDR3 nucleotides are TGTGCCAGCAGCGGGGGACTTGGGGCCAACGTCCTGACTTTC. Its translation: CASSGGLGANVLTF.

This sequence joins TRBV7-3 and TRBJ2-1, with D maybe TRBD2 (6 bases). V was pared by 5 bases and J by 2 bases, with 13 bases between. This CDR3 has 15 residues. CDR1 and CDR2 from the germline V gene are SGHTA and FQGTGA. The CDR3 region is CASSIRDSPYNEQFF. The CDR3, as DNA: TGTGCCAGCAGCATCCGGGACTCCCCCTACAATGAGCAGTTCTTC. Looking up the rest from reference TRBV7-3 and TRBJ2-1 gives the full variable domain: GAGVSQTPSNKVTEKGKYVELRCDPISGHTALYWYRQSLGQGPEFLIYFQGTGAADDSGLPNDRFFAVRPEGSVSTLKIQRTERGDSAVYLCASSIRDSPYNEQFFGPGTRLTVL.

As regards this clonotype: A read error may produce the germline difference seen at one junction end. The rearrangement joins TRBV12-3 or TRBV12-4 to TRBJ1-1, with D tentatively TRBD1 (6 bases). The CDR3 loop spans 15 amino acids. The CDR3: CASTLSGHGNTEAFF. Written as DNA, the CDR3 is TGTGCCAGCACTTTATCGGGACACGGGAACACTGAAGCTTTCTTT.

This clonotype was recorded once. J is TRBJ2-5 and V is TRBV20-1; 8 bases fit TRBD1. Germline-derived CDR1 and CDR2 are DFQATT and SNEGSKA (reference sequence). The junction had 2 bases not matched to a gene; V was cut back by 0 bases and J by 2 bases. CDR3 length: 14 residues. For the CDR3, the DNA is TGCAGTGCTAGAGACGGGACAGGACAAGAGACCCAGTACTTC. This sequence encodes CSARDGTGQETQYF.